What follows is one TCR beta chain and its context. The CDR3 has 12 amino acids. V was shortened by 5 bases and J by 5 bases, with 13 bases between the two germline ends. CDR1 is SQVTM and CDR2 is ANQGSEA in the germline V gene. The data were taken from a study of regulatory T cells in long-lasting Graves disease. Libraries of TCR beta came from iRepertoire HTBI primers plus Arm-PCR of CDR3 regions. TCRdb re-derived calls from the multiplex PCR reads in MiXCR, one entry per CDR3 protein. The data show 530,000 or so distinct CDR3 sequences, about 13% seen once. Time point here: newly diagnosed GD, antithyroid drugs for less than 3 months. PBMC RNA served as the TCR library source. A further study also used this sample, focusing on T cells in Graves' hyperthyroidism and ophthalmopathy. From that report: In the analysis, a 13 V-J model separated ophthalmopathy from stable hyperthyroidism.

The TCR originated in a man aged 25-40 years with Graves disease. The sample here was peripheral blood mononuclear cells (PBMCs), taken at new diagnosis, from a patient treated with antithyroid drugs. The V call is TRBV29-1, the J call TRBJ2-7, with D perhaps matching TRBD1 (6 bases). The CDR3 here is CSVLSNRDEQYF. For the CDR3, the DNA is TGCAGCGTTCTTTCAAACAGGGACGAGCAGTACTTC.